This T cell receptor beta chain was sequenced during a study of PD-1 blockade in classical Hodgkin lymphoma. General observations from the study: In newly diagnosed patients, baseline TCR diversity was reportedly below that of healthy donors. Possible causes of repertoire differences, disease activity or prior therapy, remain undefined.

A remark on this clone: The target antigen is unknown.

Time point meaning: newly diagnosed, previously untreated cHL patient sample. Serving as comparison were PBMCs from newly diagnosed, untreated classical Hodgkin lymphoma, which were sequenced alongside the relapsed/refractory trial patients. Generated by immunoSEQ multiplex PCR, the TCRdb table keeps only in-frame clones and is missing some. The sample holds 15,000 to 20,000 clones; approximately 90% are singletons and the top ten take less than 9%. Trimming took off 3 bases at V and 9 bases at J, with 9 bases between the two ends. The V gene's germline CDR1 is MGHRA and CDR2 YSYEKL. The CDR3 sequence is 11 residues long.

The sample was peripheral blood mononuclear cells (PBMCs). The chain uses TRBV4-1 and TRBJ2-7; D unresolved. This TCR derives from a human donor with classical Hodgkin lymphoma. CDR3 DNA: TGCGCCAGCAGCCAGGGGATCCGGCAGTACTTC. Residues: CASSQGIRQYF.